The 3 T cell receptor beta chains below were found in one sample sequenced in a study of blood T cell repertoires in COVID-19. Clones were read by immunoSEQ multiplex PCR, and TCRdb kept only the in-frame ones, dropping some. This table has about 230,000 clones, less than 85% appearing once. The sample taken for sequencing was peripheral blood. Source of these receptors: a woman between 65 and 79 years old with active or convalescent COVID-19.

This clone was recorded a few times. The chain recombines TRBV7-8 with TRBJ1-2, with 7 bases aligning to TRBD1. The CDR3 is made up of 15 amino acids. V lost 7 bases to trimming and J lost 6 bases; unmatched junction nucleotides: 14. Looked up from germline, CDR1 is SGHVS and CDR2 is FQNEAQ. CDR3 coding DNA: TGTGCCAGCACCTCCGGCAGGACAGGCGGTGATGGCTACACCTTC. This sequence encodes CASTSGRTGGDGYTF.

This sequence joins TRBV7-2 and TRBJ2-7; 9 nucleotides match TRBD2. CDR1 SGHTA and CDR2 FQGNSA come from the germline V gene. Trimming removed 4 bases from V and 3 bases from J; junction bases left unmatched: 7. The CDR3 runs to 15 residues. CDR3 amino acids: CASSSVAGASYEQYF. CDR3 nucleotide sequence: TGTGCCAGCAGCTCTGTAGCGGGAGCTAGCTACGAGCAGTACTTC. The full variable domain, completed using reference TRBV7-2 and TRBJ2-7, is GAGVSQSPSNKVTEKGKDVELRCDPISGHTALYWYRQSLGQGLEFLIYFQGNSAPDKSGLPSDRFSAERTGGSVSTLTIQRTQQEDSAVYLCASSSVAGASYEQYFGPGTRLTVT.

The chain combines TRBV27 with TRBJ2-7; D gene ambiguous. Germline V gives CDR1 MNHEY, CDR2 SMNVEV (reference sequence). V gave up 4 bases and J gave up 2 bases, with 12 bases separating them. The CDR3 extends over 14 amino acids. CDR3 residues: CASSSPTRTYEQYF. The CDR3 DNA reads TGTGCCAGCAGTTCCCCGACTCGTACCTACGAGCAGTACTTC.